The clone carrying this T cell receptor (beta chain) occurred once. This specimen belongs to a study of T cells after somatic rescue of genetic block. Assay used: immunoSEQ multiplex PCR; TCRdb lists only in-frame clones, some missing. Among tens of thousands of clones listed, approximately 96% were seen once. Unmatched junction bases numbered 5, after V lost 6 bases and J lost 7 bases. From germline, CDR1 is MDHEN and CDR2 SYDVKM. The CDR3 runs 13 residues. This clonotype originated in a child younger than two. Sequenced sample: peripheral blood mononuclear cells (PBMCs). The chain is built from TRBV28 and TRBJ2-7; TRBD2 matches 11 bases. CDR3 sequence (DNA): TGTGCCAGCAGGATGACTAGCGGGACAGAGCAGTACTTC. It encodes CASRMTSGTEQYF.